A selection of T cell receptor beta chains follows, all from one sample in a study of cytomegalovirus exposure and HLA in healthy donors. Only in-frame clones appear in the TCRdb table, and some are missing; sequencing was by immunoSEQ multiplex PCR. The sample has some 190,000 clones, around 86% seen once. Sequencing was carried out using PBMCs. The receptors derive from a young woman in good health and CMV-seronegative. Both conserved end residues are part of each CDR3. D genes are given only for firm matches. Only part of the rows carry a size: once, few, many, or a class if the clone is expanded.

CDR3 protein: CASSPGTSGGGSTDTQYF
CDR3 DNA: TGTGCCAGCAGCCCCGGGACTAGCGGGGGGGGGAGCACAGATACGCAGTATTTT
clone size: -
D gene: TRBD2
J gene: TRBJ2-3
V gene: TRBV5-4
CDR3 length: 18

CDR3 protein: CATSRELRATNEKLFF
CDR3 DNA: TGTGCCACCAGCAGAGAGTTGAGAGCAACTAATGAAAAACTGTTTTTT
clone size: few
D gene: -
J gene: TRBJ1-4
V gene: TRBV15
CDR3 length: 16

CDR3 protein: CASRGTGEHYGYTF
CDR3 DNA: TGTGCCAGCAGGGGGACAGGGGAACACTATGGCTACACCTTC
clone size: -
D gene: TRBD1
J gene: TRBJ1-2
V gene: TRBV9
CDR3 length: 14

CDR3 protein: CASSQVGEGEETQYF
CDR3 DNA: TGCGCCAGCAGCCAAGTTGGGGAGGGGGAAGAGACCCAGTACTTC
clone size: few
D gene: -
J gene: TRBJ2-5
V gene: TRBV4-1
CDR3 length: 15

CDR3 protein: CASSLTGGGYGYTF
CDR3 DNA: TGTGCCAGCAGCTTAACAGGGGGCGGGTATGGCTACACCTTC
clone size: -
D gene: TRBD1
J gene: TRBJ1-2
V gene: TRBV5-4
CDR3 length: 14

CDR3 protein: CASSEAAGQQETQYF
CDR3 DNA: TGTGCCAGCAGTGAAGCCGCGGGGCAGCAAGAGACCCAGTACTTC
clone size: few
D gene: -
J gene: TRBJ2-5
V gene: TRBV6-1
CDR3 length: 15

CDR3 protein: CASSYEGGVYGYTF
CDR3 DNA: TGTGCCAGCAGTTACGAGGGTGGAGTCTATGGCTACACCTTC
clone size: -
D gene: -
J gene: TRBJ1-2
V gene: TRBV6-5
CDR3 length: 14

CDR3 protein: CASSIGWGGADTQYF
CDR3 DNA: TGTGCCAGTAGTATTGGTTGGGGAGGGGCAGATACGCAGTATTTT
clone size: -
D gene: TRBD2
J gene: TRBJ2-3
V gene: TRBV19
CDR3 length: 15

CDR3 protein: CASSFFSGRAYEQYF
CDR3 DNA: TGTGCCAGCAGCTTTTTTAGCGGGAGGGCCTACGAGCAGTACTTC
clone size: -
D gene: TRBD2
J gene: TRBJ2-7
V gene: TRBV11-2
CDR3 length: 15

CDR3 protein: CASTFPDRGGEQFF
CDR3 DNA: TGTGCCAGCACCTTCCCGGACAGGGGCGGTGAGCAGTTCTTC
clone size: -
D gene: TRBD1
J gene: TRBJ2-1
V gene: TRBV27
CDR3 length: 14

CDR3 protein: CASSVGPDTYNEQFF
CDR3 DNA: TGTGCCAGCAGCGTAGGGCCAGATACCTACAATGAGCAGTTCTTC
clone size: -
D gene: -
J gene: TRBJ2-1
V gene: TRBV9
CDR3 length: 15

CDR3 protein: CASSAHRGQETQYF
CDR3 DNA: TGCGCCAGCAGCGCGCACAGGGGACAAGAGACCCAGTACTTC
clone size: -
D gene: TRBD1
J gene: TRBJ2-5
V gene: TRBV4-1
CDR3 length: 14

CDR3 protein: CAIGQNSLNEQFF
CDR3 DNA: TGTGCCATCGGACAGAATAGCCTCAATGAGCAGTTCTTC
clone size: once
D gene: -
J gene: TRBJ2-1
V gene: TRBV10-3
CDR3 length: 13

CDR3 protein: CASSPQVGQGNSPLHF
CDR3 DNA: TGTGCCAGCAGCCCCCAGGTGGGACAGGGGAATTCACCCCTCCACTTT
clone size: -
D gene: TRBD1
J gene: TRBJ1-6
V gene: TRBV7-2
CDR3 length: 16

CDR3 protein: CASSLGASSYNEQFF
CDR3 DNA: TGTGCCAGCAGCTTAGGGGCCAGCTCCTACAATGAGCAGTTCTTC
clone size: -
D gene: -
J gene: TRBJ2-1
V gene: TRBV11-3
CDR3 length: 15

CDR3 protein: CASSRRDGSNYGYTF
CDR3 DNA: TGTGCCAGCAGCCGGAGGGACGGCAGTAACTATGGCTACACCTTC
clone size: -
D gene: -
J gene: TRBJ1-2
V gene: TRBV7-8
CDR3 length: 15